These T cell receptor beta chains were read from a single sample in a study of PD-1 blockade in classical Hodgkin lymphoma. The table came from immunoSEQ multiplex PCR; TCRdb's copy has only in-frame clones and leaves some out. The repertoire has some 43,000 clones, around 87% of them found once; the top ten carry around 5%. The sample consisted of peripheral blood mononuclear cells (PBMCs), taken before the second cycle of nivolumab. The receptors stem from a human donor with classical Hodgkin lymphoma. CDR3s include the opening cysteine and the closing phenylalanine or tryptophan. D genes are given only for firm matches. A row's size may be missing; if present it is once, few, many or a size class.

length,size,J,V,D,DNA,CDR3
11,NA,TRBJ2-1,TRBV28,NA,TGTGCCAGCAGTGGTAGCGGTGAGCAGTTCTTC,CASSGSGEQFF
18,NA,TRBJ2-5,TRBV7-6,NA,TGTGCCAGCAGCTTAGATATTGCTAGCGAGTATACCGAAGAGACCCAGTACTTC,CASSLDIASEYTEETQYF
15,NA,TRBJ1-5,TRBV19,NA,TGTGCCAGTAGTTTCGACAGCGGAAGCAATCAGCCCCAGCATTTT,CASSFDSGSNQPQHF
15,NA,TRBJ2-7,TRBV5-4,TRBD2,TGTGCCAGCAGCCCGGGCGGACTAGCGGACTACGAGCAGTACTTC,CASSPGGLADYEQYF
13,once,TRBJ1-2,TRBV27,TRBD1,TGTGCCAGCAGTTTGTCAGGGGGGAATGGCTACACCTTC,CASSLSGGNGYTF
16,NA,TRBJ1-6,TRBV7-8,TRBD1,TGTGCCAGCAGCTTACCAAAGACAGGGACGGGCTCACCCCTCCACTTT,CASSLPKTGTGSPLHF
14,NA,TRBJ2-1,TRBV25-1,NA,TGTGCCAGCAGTGACCGGGACCCGCACGATGAGCAGTTCTTC,CASSDRDPHDEQFF
15,NA,TRBJ2-7,TRBV5-4,NA,TGTGCCAGCAGCTTTAGCGGAAGGAGCTCCTACGAGCAGTACTTC,CASSFSGRSSYEQYF
14,NA,TRBJ1-4,TRBV5-6,NA,TGTGCCAGCAGCTTGCGCGGACAGAAGGAAAAACTGTTTTTT,CASSLRGQKEKLFF
14,few,TRBJ2-2,TRBV19,NA,TGTGCCAGTAGTATCACGGGTTGGACCGGGGAGCTGTTTTTT,CASSITGWTGELFF
16,NA,TRBJ2-5,TRBV7-8,TRBD1,TGTGCCAGCAGTTGGTCGACAGGGGGATTCCAAGAGACCCAGTACTTC,CASSWSTGGFQETQYF
17,NA,TRBJ1-4,TRBV6-1,TRBD1,TGTGCCAGCAGTGAAATAGGACAGGGTCCGGTAGGGGAAAAACTGTTTTTT,CASSEIGQGPVGEKLFF
16,NA,TRBJ1-2,TRBV4-2,TRBD1,TGTGCCAGCAGCCAACCAACCCAGGGGGCAAACTATGGCTACACCTTC,CASSQPTQGANYGYTF
13,NA,TRBJ2-7,TRBV10-1,NA,TGCGCCAGCAGCCAAGGACAGTCATACGAGCAGTACTTC,CASSQGQSYEQYF